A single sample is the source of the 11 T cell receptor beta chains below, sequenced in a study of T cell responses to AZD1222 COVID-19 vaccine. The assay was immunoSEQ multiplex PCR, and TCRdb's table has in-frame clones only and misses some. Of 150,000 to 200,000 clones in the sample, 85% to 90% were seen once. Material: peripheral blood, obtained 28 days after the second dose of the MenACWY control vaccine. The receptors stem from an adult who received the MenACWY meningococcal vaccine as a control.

CDR3 nucleotides: TGTGCCAGCAGTCCGCGGACCTTAAGGGAGACCCAGTACTTC. It codes for CASSPRTLRETQYF. This sequence joins TRBV28 and TRBJ2-5; unclear D gene. Between the trimmed V and J ends, which lost 5 bases and 5 bases, there was a span of 15 bases. The CDR3 totals 14 residues. The germline CDR1 and CDR2 sequences are MDHEN and SYDVKM.

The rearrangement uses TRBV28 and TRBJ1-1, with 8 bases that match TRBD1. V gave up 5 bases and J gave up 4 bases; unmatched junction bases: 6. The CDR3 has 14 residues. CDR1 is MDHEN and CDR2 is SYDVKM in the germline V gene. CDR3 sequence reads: CASSENRGVTEAFF. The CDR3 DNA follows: TGTGCCAGCAGTGAGAACAGGGGGGTCACTGAAGCTTTCTTT. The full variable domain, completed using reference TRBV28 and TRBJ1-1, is DVKVTQSSRYLVKRTGEKVFLECVQDMDHENMFWYRQDPGLGLRLIYFSYDVKMKEKGDIPEGYSVSREKKERFSLILESASTNQTSMYLCASSENRGVTEAFFGQGTRLTVV.

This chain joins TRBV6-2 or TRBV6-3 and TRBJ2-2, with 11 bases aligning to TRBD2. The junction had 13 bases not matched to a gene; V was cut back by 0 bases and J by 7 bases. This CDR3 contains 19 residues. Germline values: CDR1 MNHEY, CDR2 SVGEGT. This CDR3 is CASSYSKRPLAGADGELFF. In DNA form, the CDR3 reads TGTGCCAGCAGTTACTCGAAGCGACCACTAGCGGGAGCGGACGGGGAGCTGTTTTTT.

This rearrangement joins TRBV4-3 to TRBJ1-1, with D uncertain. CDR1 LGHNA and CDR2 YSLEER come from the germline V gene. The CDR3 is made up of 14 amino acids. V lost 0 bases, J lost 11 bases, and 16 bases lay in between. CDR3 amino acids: CASSQDIRTARAFF. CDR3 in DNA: TGCGCCAGCAGCCAAGACATTCGCACAGCAAGGGCTTTCTTT.

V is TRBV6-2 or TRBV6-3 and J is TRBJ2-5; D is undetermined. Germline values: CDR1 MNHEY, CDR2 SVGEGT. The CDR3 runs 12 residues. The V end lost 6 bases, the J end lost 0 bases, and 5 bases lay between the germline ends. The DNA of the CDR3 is TGTGCCAGCAGCCTGTACCAAGAGACCCAGTACTTC. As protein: CASSLYQETQYF.

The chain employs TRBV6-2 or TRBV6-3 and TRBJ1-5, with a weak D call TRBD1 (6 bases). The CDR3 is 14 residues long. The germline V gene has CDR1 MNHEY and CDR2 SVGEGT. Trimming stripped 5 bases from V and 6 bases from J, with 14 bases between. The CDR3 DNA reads TGTGCCAGCAGTGATGCACAGGGATTTCAGCCCCAGCATTTT. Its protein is CASSDAQGFQPQHF.

CDR3 DNA sequence: TGTGCCAGCAGTGAAGACAGGGTCGGAGGCTACACCTTC. Its translation: CASSEDRVGGYTF. The V call is TRBV2, the J call TRBJ1-2; D may be TRBD1 (6 bases). Germline V gene data show CDR1 as SNHLY and CDR2 as FYNNEI. Trimming cost V 1 base and J 8 bases, with 11 bases left between them. The CDR3 totals 13 residues.

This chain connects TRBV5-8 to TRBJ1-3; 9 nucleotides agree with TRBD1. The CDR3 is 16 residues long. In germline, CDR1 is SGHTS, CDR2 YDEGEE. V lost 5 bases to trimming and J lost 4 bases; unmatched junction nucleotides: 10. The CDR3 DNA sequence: TGTGCCAGCAGACCCGGGACAGGGATGGGAGGAAACACCATATATTTT. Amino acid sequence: CASRPGTGMGGNTIYF.

CDR3 DNA: TGTGCCAGCAGCTGGACGGGGGGCTCCTTCTATGGCTACACCTTC. Amino acid sequence: CASSWTGGSFYGYTF. The rearrangement links TRBV5-6 to TRBJ1-2; tentative D call: TRBD1 (6 bases). This CDR3 comprises 15 residues. V lost 3 bases to trimming and J lost 4 bases, with 16 bases between them. Germline assignment: CDR1 SGHDT and CDR2 YYEEEE.

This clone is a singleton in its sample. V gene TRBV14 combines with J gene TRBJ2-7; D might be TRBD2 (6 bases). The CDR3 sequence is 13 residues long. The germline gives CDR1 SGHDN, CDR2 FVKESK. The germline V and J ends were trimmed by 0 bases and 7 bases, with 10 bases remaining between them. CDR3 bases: TGTGCCAGCAGCCAAGATCTAGCGCTGGAGCAGTACTTC. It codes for CASSQDLALEQYF.

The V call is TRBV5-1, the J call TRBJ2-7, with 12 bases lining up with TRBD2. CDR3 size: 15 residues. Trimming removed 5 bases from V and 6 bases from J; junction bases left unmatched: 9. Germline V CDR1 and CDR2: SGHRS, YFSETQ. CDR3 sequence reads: CASSGGGLAGSEQYF. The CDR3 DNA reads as TGCGCCAGCAGTGGAGGGGGACTAGCGGGTTCCGAGCAGTACTTC.